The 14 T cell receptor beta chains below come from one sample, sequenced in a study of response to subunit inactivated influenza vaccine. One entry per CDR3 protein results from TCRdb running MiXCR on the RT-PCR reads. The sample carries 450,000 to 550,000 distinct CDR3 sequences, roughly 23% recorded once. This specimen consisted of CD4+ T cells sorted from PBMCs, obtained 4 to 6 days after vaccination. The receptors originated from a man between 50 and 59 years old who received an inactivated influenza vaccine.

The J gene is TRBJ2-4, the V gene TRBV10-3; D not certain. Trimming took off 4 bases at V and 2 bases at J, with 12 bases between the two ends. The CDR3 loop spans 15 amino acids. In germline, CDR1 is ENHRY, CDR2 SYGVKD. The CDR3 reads CAISGTVGTKNIQYF. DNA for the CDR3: TGTGCCATCAGTGGTACAGTCGGCACCAAAAACATTCAGTACTTC.

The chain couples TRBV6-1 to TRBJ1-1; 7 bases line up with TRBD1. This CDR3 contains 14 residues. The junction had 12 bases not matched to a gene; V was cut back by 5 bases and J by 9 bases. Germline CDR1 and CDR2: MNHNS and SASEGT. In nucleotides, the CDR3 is TGTGCCAGCAGTCTTAGGACAGGTGGGACGAAAGCTTTCTTT. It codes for CASSLRTGGTKAFF.

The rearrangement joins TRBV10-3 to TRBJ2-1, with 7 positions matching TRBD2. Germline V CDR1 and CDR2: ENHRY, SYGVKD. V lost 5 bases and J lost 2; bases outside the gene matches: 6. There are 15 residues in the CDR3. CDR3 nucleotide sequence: TGTGCCATCAGTTCTAGCGGAGCTACCTACAATGAGCAGTTCTTC. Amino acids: CAISSSGATYNEQFF.

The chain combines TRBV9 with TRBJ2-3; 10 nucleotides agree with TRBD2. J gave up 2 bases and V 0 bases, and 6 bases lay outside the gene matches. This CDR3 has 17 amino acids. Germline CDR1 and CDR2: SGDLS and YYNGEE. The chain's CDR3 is CASSVVASGSFTDTQYF. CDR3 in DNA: TGTGCCAGCAGCGTAGTGGCTAGCGGGAGCTTCACAGATACGCAGTATTTT.

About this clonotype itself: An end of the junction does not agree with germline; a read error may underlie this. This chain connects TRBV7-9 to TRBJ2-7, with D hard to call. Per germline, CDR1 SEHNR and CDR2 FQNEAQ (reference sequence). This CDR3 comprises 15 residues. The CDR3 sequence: CASSLGYGAVYQQYF. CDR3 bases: TGTGCCAGCAGCTTAGGCTATGGTGCGGTCTACCAGCAGTACTTC.

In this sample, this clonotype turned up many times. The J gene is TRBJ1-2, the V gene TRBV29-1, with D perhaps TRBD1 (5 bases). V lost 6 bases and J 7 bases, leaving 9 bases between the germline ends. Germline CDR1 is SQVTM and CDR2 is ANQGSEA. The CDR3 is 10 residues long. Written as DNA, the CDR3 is TGCAGCGTGGATGGGGGTGGCTACACCTTC. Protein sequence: CSVDGGGYTF.

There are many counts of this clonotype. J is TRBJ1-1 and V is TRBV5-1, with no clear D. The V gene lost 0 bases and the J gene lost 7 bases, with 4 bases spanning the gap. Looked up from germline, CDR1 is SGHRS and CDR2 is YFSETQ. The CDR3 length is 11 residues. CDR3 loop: CASSLEGEAFF. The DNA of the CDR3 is TGCGCCAGCAGCTTGGAGGGTGAAGCTTTCTTT.

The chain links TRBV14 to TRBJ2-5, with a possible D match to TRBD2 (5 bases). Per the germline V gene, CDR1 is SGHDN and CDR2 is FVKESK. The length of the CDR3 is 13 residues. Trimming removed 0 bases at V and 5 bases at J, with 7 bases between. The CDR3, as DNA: TGTGCCAGCAGCCAAGAGCGCGGGGAGACCCAGTACTTC. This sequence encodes CASSQERGETQYF.

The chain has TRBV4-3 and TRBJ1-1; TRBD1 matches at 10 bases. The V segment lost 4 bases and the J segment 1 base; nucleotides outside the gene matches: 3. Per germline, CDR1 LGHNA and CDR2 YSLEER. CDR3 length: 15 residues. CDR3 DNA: TGCGCCAGCAGCCCCTGGGACAGGGGGAACACTGAAGCTTTCTTT. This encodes CASSPWDRGNTEAFF.

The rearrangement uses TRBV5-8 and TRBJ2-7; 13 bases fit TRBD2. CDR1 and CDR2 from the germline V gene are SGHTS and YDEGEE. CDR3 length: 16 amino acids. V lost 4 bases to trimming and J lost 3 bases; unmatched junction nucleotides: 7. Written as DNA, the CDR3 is TGTGCCAGCAGCCCAGGACTAGCGGGAGCTTACTACGAGCAGTACTTC. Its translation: CASSPGLAGAYYEQYF.

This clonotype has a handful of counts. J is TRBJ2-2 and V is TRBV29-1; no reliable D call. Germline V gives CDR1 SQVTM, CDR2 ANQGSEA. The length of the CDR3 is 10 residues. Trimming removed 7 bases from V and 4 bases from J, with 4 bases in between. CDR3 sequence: CSGGTGELFF. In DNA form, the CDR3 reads TGCAGCGGAGGCACCGGGGAGCTGTTTTTT.

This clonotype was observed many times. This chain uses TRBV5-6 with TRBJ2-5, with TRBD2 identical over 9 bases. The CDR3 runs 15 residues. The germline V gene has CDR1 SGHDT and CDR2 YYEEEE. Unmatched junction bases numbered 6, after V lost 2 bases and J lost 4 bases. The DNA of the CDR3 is TGTGCCAGCAGCTTACAGGCGACTAGCGGAGAGACCCAGTACTTC. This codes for CASSLQATSGETQYF. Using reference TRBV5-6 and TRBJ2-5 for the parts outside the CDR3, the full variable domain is DAGVTQSPTHLIKTRGQQVTLRCSPKSGHDTVSWYQQALGQGPQFIFQYYEEEERQRGNFPDRFSGHQFPNYSSELNVNALLLGDSALYLCASSLQATSGETQYFGPGTRLLVL.

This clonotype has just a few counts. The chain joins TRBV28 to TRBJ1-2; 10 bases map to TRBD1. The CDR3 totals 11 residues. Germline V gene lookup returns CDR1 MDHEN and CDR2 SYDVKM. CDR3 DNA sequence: TGTACGACCGGGACAGGGGTTGGCTACACCTTC. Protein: CTTGTGVGYTF.

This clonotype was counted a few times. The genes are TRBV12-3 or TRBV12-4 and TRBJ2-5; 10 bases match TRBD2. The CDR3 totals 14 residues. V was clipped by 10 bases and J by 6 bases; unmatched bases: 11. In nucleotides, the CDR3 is TGTGCCACCAAACTAGCGGGGCGCGGTCAGACCCAGTACTTC. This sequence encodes CATKLAGRGQTQYF.